This T cell receptor beta chain was identified in a study of shared clonotypes between healthy human individuals. Study summary: Donors had three CD4 naive, three CD4 memory, two CD8 naive and one CD8 memory plate apiece.

Every immunoSEQ plate was one replicate of a subset's evenly spread DNA. Template for every sorted-subset replicate PCR totaled 200 to 250 ng DNA, 25,000 to 35,000 T cell genomes. Profiling relied on immunoSEQ multiplex PCR, and the TCRdb table lists in-frame clones only, not all of them. The repertoire consists of under 2,500,000 clones, with approximately 96% occurring once and the leading ten covering about 0.13%. The V gene end was trimmed by 3 bases and the J gene end by 3 bases; junction bases not matched to a gene: 9. The CDR3 has 16 amino acids. CDR1 and CDR2 (germline): KGHSH, LQKENI. About this clone: This CDR3 is also generated by other DNA sequences in the sample.

The chain uses TRBV18 and TRBJ2-3; TRBD2 matches at 7 bases. The sequenced sample was naive CD4+ T cells sorted from blood. Subset noted: CD45RA+ positively selected. This TCR was recovered from a man aged 18 to 29 in good health. CDR3 DNA: TGTGCCAGCTCACCTCGACTAGCTGGAGATACAGATACGCAGTATTTT. Translated: CASSPRLAGDTDTQYF.